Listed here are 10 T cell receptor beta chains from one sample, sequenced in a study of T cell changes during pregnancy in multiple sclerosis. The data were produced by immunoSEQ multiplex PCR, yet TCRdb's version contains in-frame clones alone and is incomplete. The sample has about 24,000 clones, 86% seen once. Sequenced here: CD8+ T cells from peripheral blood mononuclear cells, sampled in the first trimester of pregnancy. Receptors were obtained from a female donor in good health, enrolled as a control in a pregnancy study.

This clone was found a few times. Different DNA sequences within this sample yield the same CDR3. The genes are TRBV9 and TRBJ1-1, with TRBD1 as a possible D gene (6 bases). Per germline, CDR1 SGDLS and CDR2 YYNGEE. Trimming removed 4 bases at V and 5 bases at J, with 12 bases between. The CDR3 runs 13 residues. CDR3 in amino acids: CASSLGGGTEAFF. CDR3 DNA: TGTGCCAGCAGCCTAGGGGGGGGAACTGAAGCTTTCTTT.

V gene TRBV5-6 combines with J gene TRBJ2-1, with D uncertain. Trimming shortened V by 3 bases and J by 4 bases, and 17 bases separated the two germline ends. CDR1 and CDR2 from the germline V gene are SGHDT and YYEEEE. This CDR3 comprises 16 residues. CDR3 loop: CASSSEMAYSYNEQFF. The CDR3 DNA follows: TGTGCCAGCAGCTCGGAGATGGCTTATTCGTACAATGAGCAGTTCTTC.

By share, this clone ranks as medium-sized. In nucleotides, the CDR3 is TGTGCCAGCTCACCCGTACAGGGTGGTGAGGACTACGAGCAGTACTTC. Amino acid sequence: CASSPVQGGEDYEQYF. The chain uses TRBV18 and TRBJ2-7; tentative D call: TRBD1 (6 bases). Germline V gene lookup returns CDR1 KGHSH and CDR2 LQKENI. Trimming removed 3 bases from V and 3 bases from J, with 18 bases in between. The CDR3 has 16 residues.

The CDR3 spells CASSQDPFYEQYF. CDR3 nucleotide sequence: TGTGCCAGCAGCCAAGATCCTTTCTACGAGCAGTACTTC. The V gene is TRBV4-2, the J gene TRBJ2-7; D gene ambiguous. Per the germline V gene, CDR1 is LGHNA and CDR2 is YNFKEQ. The length of the CDR3 is 13 residues. V was clipped by 0 bases and J by 3 bases, with 6 bases between them.

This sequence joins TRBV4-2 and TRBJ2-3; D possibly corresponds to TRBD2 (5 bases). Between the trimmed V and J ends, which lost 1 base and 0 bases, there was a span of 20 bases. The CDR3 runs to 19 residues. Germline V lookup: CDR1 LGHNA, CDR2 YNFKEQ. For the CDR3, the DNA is TGTGCCAGCAGCCAAGTGGGCGTTTGGAGCGGCCCTAGCACAGATACGCAGTATTTT. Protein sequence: CASSQVGVWSGPSTDTQYF.

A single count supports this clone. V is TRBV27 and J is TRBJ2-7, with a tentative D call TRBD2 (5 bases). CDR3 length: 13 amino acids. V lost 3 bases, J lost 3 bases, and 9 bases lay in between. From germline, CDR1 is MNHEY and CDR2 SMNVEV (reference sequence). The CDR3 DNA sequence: TGTGCCAGCAGTTTCAGCGGCTACTACGAGCAGTACTTC. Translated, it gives CASSFSGYYEQYF.

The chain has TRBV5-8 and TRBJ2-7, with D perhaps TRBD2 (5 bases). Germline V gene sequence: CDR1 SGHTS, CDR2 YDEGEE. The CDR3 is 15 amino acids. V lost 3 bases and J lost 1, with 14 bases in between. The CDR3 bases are TGTGCCAGCAGCTGGGCCGGAGGATTATCCTACGAGCAGTACTTC. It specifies CASSWAGGLSYEQYF.

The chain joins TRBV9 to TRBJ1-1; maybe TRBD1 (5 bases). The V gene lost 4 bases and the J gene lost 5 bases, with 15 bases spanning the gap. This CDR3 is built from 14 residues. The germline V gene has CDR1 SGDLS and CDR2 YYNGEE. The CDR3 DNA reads TGTGCCAGCAGCCCACCTGTCCCAGGGACTGAAGCTTTCTTT. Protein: CASSPPVPGTEAFF.

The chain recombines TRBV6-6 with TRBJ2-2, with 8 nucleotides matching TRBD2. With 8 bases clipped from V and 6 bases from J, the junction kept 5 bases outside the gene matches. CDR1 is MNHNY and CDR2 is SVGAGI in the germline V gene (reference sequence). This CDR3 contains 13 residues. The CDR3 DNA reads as TGTGCCAGCTATTTCGGGGGGGCCGGGGAGCTGTTTTTT. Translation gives CASYFGGAGELFF.

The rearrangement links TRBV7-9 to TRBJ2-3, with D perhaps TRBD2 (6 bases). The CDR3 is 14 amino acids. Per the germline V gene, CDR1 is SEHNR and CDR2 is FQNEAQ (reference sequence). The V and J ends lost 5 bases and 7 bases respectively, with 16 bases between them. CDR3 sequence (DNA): TGTGCCAGCAGCCCCACGACTAGTCAAAATACGCAGTATTTT. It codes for CASSPTTSQNTQYF. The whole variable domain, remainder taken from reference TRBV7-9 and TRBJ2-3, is DTGVSQNPRHKITKRGQNVTFRCDPISEHNRLYWYRQTLGQGPEFLTYFQNEAQLEKSRLLSDRFSAERPKGSFSTLEIQRTEQGDSAMYLCASSPTTSQNTQYFGPGTRLTVL.